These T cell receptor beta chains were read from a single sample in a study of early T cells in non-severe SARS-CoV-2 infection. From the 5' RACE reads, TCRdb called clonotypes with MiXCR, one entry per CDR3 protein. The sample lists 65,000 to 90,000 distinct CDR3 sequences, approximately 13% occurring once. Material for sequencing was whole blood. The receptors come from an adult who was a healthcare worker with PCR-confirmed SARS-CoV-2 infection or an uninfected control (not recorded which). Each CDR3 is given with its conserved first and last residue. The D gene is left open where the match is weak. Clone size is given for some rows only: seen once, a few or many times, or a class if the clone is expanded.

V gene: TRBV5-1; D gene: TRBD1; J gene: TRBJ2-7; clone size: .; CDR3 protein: CASSSGQGHYEQYF; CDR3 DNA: TGCGCCAGCAGTAGTGGACAGGGCCACTACGAGCAGTACTTC
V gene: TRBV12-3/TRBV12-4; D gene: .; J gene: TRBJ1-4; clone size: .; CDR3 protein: CASSLGGPAGWEKLFF; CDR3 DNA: TGTGCCAGCAGTTTGGGAGGTCCGGCAGGTTGGGAAAAACTGTTTTTT
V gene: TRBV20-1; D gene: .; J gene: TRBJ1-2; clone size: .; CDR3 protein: CSARLWGVDGYTF; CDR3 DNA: TGCAGTGCTAGACTTTGGGGGGTAGATGGCTACACCTTC
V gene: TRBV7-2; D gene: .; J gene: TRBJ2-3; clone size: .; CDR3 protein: CASSFSRDTQYF; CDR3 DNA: TGTGCCAGCAGCTTTAGTCGAGATACGCAGTATTTT
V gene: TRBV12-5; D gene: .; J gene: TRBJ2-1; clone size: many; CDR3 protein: CASGFAPDNEQFF; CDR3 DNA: TGTGCTAGTGGTTTCGCCCCTGACAATGAGCAGTTCTTC
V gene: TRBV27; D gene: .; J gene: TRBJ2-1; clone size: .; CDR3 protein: CASSGSTLGNEQFF; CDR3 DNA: TGTGCCAGCAGTGGCAGTACGCTGGGCAATGAGCAGTTCTTC
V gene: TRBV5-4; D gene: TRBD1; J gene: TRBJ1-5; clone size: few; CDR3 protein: CASSPGTDSNQPQHF; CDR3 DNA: TGTGCCAGCAGCCCCGGGACAGATAGCAATCAGCCCCAGCATTTT
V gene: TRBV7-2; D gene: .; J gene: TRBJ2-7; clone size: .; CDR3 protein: CASSLGRLNIGQYF; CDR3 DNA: TGTGCCAGCAGCCTGGGACGGCTCAATATCGGGCAGTACTTC
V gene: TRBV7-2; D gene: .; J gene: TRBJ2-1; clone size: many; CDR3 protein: CASSPIRTHNEQFF; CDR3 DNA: TGTGCCAGCAGCCCGATAAGGACCCACAATGAGCAGTTCTTC
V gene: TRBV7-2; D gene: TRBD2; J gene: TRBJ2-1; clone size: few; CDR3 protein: CASITRTSGSSYNGQFF; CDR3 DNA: TGTGCCAGCATCACGCGGACTAGCGGGAGCTCCTACAATGGGCAGTTCTTC
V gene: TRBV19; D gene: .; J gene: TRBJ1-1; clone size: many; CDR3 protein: CASSSTVRGTEAFF; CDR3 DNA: TGTGCCAGTAGTTCCACAGTCAGGGGCACTGAAGCTTTCTTT
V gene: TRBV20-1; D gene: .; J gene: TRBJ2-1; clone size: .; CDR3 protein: CGPVWQSNEQFF; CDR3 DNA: TGCGGGCCGGTGTGGCAGAGCAATGAGCAGTTCTTC
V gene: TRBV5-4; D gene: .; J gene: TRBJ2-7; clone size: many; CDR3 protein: CASSLDIPGYYEQYF; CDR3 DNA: TGTGCCAGCAGCTTGGACATCCCGGGTTACTACGAGCAGTACTTC
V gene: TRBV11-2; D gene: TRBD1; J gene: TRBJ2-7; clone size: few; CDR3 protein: CASSTGTATYEQYF; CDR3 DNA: TGTGCCAGCAGCACCGGGACAGCCACCTACGAGCAGTACTTC
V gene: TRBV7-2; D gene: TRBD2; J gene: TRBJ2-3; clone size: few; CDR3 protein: CASSLGGYGTSGKQSTDTQYF; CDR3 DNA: TGTGCCAGCAGCTTAGGGGGCTACGGCACTAGCGGGAAGCAAAGCACAGATACGCAGTATTTT
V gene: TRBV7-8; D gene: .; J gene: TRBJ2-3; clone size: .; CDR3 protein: CASRGHTDTQYF; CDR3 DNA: TGTGCCAGCCGGGGACACACAGATACGCAGTATTTT
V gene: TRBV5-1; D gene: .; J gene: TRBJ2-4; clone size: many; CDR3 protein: CASSSGHLAKNIQYF; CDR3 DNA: TGCGCCAGCAGCTCCGGACACTTAGCCAAAAACATTCAGTACTTC
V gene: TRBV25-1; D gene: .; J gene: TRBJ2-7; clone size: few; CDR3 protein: CASSEYGQFSYEQYF; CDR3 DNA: TGTGCCAGCAGTGAATATGGACAATTCTCCTACGAGCAGTACTTC
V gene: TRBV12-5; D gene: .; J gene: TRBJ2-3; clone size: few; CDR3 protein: CASGPGLALGDTQYF; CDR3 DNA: TGTGCTAGTGGTCCGGGACTCGCTCTCGGGGATACGCAGTATTTT
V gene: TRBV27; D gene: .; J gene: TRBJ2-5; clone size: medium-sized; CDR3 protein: CASSLSDSLETQYF; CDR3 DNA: TGTGCCAGCAGTTTATCGGACAGTTTGGAGACCCAGTACTTC
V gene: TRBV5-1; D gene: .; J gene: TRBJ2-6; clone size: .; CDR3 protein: CASSPGGANVLTF; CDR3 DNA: TGCGCCAGCAGCCCCGGCGGGGCCAACGTCCTGACTTTC
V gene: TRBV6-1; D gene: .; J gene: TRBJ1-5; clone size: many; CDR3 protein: CASSHLGGNQPQHF; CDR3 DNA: TGTGCCAGCAGTCACCTCGGGGGCAATCAGCCCCAGCATTTT
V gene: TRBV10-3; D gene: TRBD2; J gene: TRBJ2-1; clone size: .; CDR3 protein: CAIGQREGLDEQFF; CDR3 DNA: TGTGCCATCGGCCAGCGGGAGGGCCTCGATGAGCAGTTCTTC
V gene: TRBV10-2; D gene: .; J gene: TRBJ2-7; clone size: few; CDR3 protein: CASTSRGSGVGQYF; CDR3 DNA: TGCGCCAGCACCTCCCGAGGCTCCGGGGTCGGGCAGTACTTC
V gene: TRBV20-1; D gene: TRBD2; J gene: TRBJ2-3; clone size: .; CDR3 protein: CSARDPSGATDTQYF; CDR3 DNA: TGCAGTGCTAGAGATCCCAGCGGGGCCACAGATACGCAGTATTTT
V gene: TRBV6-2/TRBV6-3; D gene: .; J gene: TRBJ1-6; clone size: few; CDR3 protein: CASKIANSPLHF; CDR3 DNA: TGTGCCAGCAAGATAGCAAATTCACCCCTCCACTTT
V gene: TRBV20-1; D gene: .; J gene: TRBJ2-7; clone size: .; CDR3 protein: CSVRRGSIDEQYF; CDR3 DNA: TGCAGTGTTAGAAGGGGCTCCATCGACGAGCAGTACTTC
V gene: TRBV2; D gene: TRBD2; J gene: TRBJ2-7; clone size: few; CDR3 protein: CASMEGAGAYEQYF; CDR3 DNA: TGTGCCAGCATGGAGGGAGCGGGAGCCTACGAGCAGTACTTC
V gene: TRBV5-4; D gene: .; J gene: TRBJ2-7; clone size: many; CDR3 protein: CASSLGGHSYEQYF; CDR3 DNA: TGTGCCAGCAGCTTGGGCGGACATAGTTACGAGCAGTACTTC
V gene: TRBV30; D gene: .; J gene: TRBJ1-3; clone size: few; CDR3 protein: CAGQRHLDSGNTIYF; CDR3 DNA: TGTGCCGGCCAAAGGCACCTTGACTCTGGAAACACCATATATTTT
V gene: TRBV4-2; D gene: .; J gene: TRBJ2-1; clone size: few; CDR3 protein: CASSHGGSSYNEQFF; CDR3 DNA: TGTGCCAGCAGCCATGGGGGGAGCTCCTACAATGAGCAGTTCTTC
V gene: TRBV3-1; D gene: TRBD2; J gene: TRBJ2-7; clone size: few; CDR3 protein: CASSQAVGSGSEQYF; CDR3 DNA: TGTGCCAGCAGCCAAGCCGTAGGGAGCGGGAGTGAGCAGTACTTC
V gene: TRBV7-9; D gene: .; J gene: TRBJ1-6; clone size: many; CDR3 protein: CASKPEGMVISPLHF; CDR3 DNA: TGTGCCAGCAAACCAGAGGGAATGGTCATTTCACCCCTCCACTTT
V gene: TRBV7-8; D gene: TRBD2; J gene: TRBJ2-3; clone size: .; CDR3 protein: CASSASAGWRDTQYF; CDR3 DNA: TGTGCCAGCAGCGCCTCAGCGGGGTGGAGGGATACGCAGTATTTT
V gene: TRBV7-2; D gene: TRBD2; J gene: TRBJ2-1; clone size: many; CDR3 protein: CASSLKIATSGSGDEQFF; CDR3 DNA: TGTGCCAGCAGCTTAAAGATCGCGACTAGCGGGAGTGGCGATGAGCAGTTCTTC
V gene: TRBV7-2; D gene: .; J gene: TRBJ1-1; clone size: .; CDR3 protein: CASTPILGYTEAFF; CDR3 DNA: TGTGCCAGCACCCCAATTTTGGGTTACACTGAAGCTTTCTTT
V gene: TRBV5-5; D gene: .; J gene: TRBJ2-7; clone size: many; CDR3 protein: CASSLAAGFVYEQYF; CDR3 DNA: TGTGCCAGCAGCTTGGCGGCGGGTTTTGTCTACGAGCAGTACTTC
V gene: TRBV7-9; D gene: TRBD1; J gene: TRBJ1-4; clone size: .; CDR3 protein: CASSPGTVNNEKLFF; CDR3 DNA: TGTGCCAGCAGCCCGGGGACAGTCAACAATGAAAAACTGTTTTTT
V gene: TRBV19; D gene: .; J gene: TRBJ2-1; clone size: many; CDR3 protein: CASSPFRETRNEQFF; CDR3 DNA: TGTGCCAGTAGTCCCTTCCGGGAGACCCGCAATGAGCAGTTCTTC
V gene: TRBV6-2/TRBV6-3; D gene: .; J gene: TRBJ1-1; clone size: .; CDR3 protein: CASSFQVTEAFF; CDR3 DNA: TGTGCCAGCAGTTTTCAAGTTACTGAAGCTTTCTTT
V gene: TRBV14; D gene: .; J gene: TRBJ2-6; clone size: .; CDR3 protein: CASSQDGDVYSGANVLTF; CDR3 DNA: TGTGCCAGCAGCCAAGACGGAGACGTCTACTCTGGGGCCAACGTCCTGACTTTC
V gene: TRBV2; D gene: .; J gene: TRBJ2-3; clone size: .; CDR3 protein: CASRVLARTDTQYF; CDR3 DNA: TGTGCCAGCAGGGTACTTGCCCGCACAGATACGCAGTATTTT
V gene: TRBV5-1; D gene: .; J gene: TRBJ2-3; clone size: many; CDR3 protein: CASSLAGTDTQYF; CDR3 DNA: TGCGCCAGCAGCTTGGCCGGCACAGATACGCAGTATTTT
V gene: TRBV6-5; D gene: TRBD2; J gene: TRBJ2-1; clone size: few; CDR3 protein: CASISGREPHNEQFF; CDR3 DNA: TGTGCCAGCATCTCCGGGAGGGAACCCCACAATGAGCAGTTCTTC
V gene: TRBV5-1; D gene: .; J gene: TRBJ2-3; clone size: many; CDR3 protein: CASSLTRDTQYF; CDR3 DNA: TGCGCCAGCAGCTTGACTAGAGATACGCAGTATTTT
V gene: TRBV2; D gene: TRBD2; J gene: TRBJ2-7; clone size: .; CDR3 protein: CAILAADSYEQYF; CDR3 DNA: TGTGCCATACTAGCGGCGGACTCCTACGAGCAGTACTTC
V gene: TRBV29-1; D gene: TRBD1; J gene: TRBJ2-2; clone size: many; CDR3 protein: CSVDRGPGTGELFF; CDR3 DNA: TGCAGCGTTGACAGGGGGCCGGGCACCGGGGAGCTGTTTTTT
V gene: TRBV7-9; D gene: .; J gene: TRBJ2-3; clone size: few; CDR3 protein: CASSLGDGVTDTQYF; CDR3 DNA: TGTGCCAGCAGCTTAGGGGACGGAGTTACAGATACGCAGTATTTT
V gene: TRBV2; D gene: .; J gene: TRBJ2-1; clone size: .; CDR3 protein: CASEVGVYNEQFF; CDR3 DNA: TGTGCCAGCGAAGTGGGCGTTTACAATGAGCAGTTCTTC
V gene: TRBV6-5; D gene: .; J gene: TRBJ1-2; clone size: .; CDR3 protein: CASSDGGVYGYTF; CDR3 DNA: TGTGCCAGCAGTGACGGGGGCGTCTATGGCTACACCTTC
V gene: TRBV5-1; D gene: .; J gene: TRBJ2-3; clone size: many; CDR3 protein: CASSLHSTDTQYF; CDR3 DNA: TGCGCCAGCAGCTTGCACAGCACAGATACGCAGTATTTT
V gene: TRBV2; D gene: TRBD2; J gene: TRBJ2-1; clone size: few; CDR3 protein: CASSRGLAGIGEQFF; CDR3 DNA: TGTGCCAGCAGCCGAGGACTAGCGGGTATCGGGGAGCAGTTCTTC
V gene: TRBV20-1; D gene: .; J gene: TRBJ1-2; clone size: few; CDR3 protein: CSARDLGVSGYTF; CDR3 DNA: TGCAGTGCTAGAGATCTAGGGGTTTCTGGCTACACCTTC
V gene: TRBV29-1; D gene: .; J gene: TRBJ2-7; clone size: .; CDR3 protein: CSVRFSYEQYF; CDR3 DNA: TGCAGCGTTCGGTTCTCCTACGAGCAGTACTTC
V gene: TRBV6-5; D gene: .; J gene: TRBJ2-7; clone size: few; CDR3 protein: CASSKTRASYEQYF; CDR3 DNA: TGTGCCAGCAGCAAGACAAGGGCGTCCTACGAGCAGTACTTC
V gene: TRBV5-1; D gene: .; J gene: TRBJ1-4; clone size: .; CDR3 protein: CASSFDLGAGEKLFF; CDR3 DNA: TGCGCCAGCAGCTTCGACCTGGGGGCGGGGGAAAAACTGTTTTTT
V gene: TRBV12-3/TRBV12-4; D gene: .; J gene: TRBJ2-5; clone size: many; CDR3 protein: CASCDLVTQYF; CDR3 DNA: TGTGCCAGCTGTGACCTAGTAACCCAGTACTTC
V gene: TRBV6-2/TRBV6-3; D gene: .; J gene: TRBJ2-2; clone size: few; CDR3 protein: CASRDPRRGNTGELFF; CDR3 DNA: TGTGCCAGCAGGGATCCTCGGCGGGGGAACACCGGGGAGCTGTTTTTT
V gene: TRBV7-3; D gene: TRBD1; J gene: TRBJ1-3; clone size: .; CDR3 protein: CASSLYGQGSGNTIYF; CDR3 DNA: TGTGCCAGCAGCTTATATGGACAGGGGTCCGGAAACACCATATATTTT